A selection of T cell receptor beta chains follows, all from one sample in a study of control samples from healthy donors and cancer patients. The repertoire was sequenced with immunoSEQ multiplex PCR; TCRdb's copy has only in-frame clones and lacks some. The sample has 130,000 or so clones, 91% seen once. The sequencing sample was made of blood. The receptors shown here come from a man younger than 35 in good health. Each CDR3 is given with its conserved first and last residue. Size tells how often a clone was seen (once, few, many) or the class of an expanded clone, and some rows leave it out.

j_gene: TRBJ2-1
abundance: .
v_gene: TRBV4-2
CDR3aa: CASSQESSSYNEQFF

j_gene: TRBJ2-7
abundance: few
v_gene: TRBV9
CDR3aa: CASSPTTGVYEQYF

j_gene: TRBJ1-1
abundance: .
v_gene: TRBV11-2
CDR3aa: CASIGTIWGNTEAFF

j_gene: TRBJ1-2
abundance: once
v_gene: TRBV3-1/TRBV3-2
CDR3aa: CASSHIRDRGLNYGYTF

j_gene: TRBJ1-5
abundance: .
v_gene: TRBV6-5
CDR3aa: CATRTGGNQPQHF

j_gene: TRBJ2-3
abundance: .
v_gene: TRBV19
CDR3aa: CASSRLAGGSDTQYF

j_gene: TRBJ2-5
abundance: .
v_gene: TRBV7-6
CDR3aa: CASSFQGGQTQYF

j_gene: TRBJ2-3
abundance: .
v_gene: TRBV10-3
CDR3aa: CAISESRGSTDTQYF

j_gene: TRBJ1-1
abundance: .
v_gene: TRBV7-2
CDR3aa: CASSLLVWGQVNTEAFF

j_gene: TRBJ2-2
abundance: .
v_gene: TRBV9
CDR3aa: CASSLQGGELFF

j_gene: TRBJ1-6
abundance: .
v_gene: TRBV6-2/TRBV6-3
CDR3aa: CASSYVWVTSYNSPLHF

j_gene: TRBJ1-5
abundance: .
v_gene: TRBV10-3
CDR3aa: CAISESRVALGNQPQHF

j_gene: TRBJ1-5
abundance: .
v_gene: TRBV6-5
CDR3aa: CASRQGSGNQPQHF

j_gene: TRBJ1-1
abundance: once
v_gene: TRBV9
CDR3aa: CASSAKTYTEAFF

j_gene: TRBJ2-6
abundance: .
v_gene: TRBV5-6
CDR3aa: CASSLDYSGANVLTF

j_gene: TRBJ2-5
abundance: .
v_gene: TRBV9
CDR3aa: CASSVASTAQETQYF

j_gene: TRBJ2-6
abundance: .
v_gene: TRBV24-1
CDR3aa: CATSDPPGSGAGANVLTF

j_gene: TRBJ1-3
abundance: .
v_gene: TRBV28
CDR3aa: CASSFAGTNQYLSGNTIYF

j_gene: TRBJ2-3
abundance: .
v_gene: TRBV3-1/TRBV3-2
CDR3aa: CASSQDAGSGYTDTQYF

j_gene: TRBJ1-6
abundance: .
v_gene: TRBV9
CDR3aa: CASSVQGVGSPLHF

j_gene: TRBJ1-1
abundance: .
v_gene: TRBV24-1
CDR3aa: CATRALMNTEAFF

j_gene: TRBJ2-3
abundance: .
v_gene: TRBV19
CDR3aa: CASTTGGTPESDTQYF

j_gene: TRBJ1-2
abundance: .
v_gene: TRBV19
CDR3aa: CAITPGPKPYGYTF

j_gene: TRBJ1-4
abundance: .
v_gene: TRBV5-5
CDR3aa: CASSPLGGGTGHEKLFF

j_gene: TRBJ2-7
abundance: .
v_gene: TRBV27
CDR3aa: CASSGAGGRGEQYF

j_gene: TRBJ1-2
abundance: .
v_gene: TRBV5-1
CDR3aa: CASRSPGFNYGYTF

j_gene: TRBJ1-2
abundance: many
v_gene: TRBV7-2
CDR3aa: CASSPRQGWYGYTF

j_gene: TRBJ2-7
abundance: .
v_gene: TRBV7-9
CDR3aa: CASSLAASGHYEQYF

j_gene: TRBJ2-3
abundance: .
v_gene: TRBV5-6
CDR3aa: CASSMQGLFTDTQYF

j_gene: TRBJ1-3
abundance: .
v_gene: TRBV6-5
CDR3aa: CASSQQSSGNTIYF

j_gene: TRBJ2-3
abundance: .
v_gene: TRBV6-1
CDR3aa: CASSWGTLKGNTQYF

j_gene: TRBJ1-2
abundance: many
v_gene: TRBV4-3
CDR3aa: CASSQDRTGSYGYTF

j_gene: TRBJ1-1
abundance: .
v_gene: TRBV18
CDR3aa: CASSPDRSGAFF

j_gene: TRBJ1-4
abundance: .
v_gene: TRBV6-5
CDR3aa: CASSSPRTGDEKLFF

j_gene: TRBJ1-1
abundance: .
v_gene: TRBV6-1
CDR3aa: CASSEGMILNTEAFF

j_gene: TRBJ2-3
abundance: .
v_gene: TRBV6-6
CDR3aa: CASSPTSGGIDTQYF

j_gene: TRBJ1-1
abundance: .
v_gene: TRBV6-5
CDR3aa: CASSRAPMNTEAFF

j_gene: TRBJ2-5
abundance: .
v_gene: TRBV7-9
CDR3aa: CASRPSSGVNQETQYF

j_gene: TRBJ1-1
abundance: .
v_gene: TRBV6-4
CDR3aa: CASKTESGSEAFF

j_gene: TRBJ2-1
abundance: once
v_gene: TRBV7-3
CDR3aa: CASSSPRAGSYNEQFF

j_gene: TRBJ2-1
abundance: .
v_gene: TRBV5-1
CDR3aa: CASTWGEYSYNEQFF

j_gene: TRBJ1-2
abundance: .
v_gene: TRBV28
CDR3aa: CASSSPDSYGYTF

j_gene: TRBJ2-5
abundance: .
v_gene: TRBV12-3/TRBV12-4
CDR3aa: CASRNRVRTQYF